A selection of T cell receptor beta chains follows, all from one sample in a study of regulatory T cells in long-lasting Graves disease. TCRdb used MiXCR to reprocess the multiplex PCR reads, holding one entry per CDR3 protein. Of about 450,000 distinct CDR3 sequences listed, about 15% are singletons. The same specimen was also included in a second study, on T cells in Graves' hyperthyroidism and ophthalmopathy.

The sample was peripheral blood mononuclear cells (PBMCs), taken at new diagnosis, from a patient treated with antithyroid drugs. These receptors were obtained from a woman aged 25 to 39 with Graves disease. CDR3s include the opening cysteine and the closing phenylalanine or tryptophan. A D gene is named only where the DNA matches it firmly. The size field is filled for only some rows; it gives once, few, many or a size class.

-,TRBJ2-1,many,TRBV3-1,TGTGCCAGCAGCCCCGGGGCGGGATACAATGAGCAGTTCTTC,CASSPGAGYNEQFF
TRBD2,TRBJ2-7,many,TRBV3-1,TGTGCCAGCAGCCAAATGCTAGCGGACTCCTACGAGCAGTACTTC,CASSQMLADSYEQYF
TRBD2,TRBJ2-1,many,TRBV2,TGTGCCAGCAGCGTACTAGCGGCCCGCTACAATGAGCAGTTCTTC,CASSVLAARYNEQFF
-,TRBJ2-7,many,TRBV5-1,TGCGCCAGCAGCTTTCTCCGTATTAGCGAGCACTACGAGCAGTACTTC,CASSFLRISEHYEQYF
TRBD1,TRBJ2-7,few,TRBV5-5,TGTGCCAGCAGCTTGATGGGGGACAGGAAAAACGGGGGCTTC,CASSLMGDRKNGGF
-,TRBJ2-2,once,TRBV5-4,TGTGCCAGCAGCTTCCGGACAAGGAACACCGGGGAGCTGTTTTTT,CASSFRTRNTGELFF
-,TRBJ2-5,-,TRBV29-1,TGCAGCGTTGAAGTAGGAGAAGAGACCCAGTACTTC,CSVEVGEETQYF
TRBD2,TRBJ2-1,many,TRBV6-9,TGTGCCAGCAGTTACAAATATAGCGGGACTCTCTATGAGCAGTTCTTC,CASSYKYSGTLYEQFF
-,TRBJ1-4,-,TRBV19,TGTGCCAGTAGAGATGCAACTAATGAAAAACTGTTTTTT,CASRDATNEKLFF
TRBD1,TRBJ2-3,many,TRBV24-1,TGTGCCACCAGTGATTTGGGACAGGGTACCACAGATACGCAGTATTTT,CATSDLGQGTTDTQYF
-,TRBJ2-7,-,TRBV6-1,TGTGCCAGCAGGCCAGGGCTGGCCTACGAGCAGTACTTC,CASRPGLAYEQYF
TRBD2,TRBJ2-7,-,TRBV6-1,TGTGCCAGCGGGGAGGGCTTGGCGTGGGACGAGCAGTACTTC,CASGEGLAWDEQYF
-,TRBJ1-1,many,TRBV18,TGTGCCAGCTCACCCAGATTATTGAACACTGAAGCTTTCTTT,CASSPRLLNTEAFF
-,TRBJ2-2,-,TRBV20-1,TGCAGTGCTAGGGACAGATTCACCGGGGAGCTGTTTTTT,CSARDRFTGELFF
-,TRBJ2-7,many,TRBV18,TGTGCCAGCAGCCCAGCGGGTTACGAGCAGTACTTC,CASSPAGYEQYF
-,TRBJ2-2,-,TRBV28,TGTGCCAGCAGTTTCGAGACGGCGAACACCGGGGAGCTGTTTTTT,CASSFETANTGELFF
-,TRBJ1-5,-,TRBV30,TGTGCCTGGACCTTTTCGAACAGGGCCGAAGATCTTTATAGCAATCAGCCCCAGCATTTT,CAWTFSNRAEDLYSNQPQHF
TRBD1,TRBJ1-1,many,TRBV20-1,TGCAGTGCTTCTGACAGGGGGGGGGCGACCACTGAAGCTTTCTTT,CSASDRGGATTEAFF
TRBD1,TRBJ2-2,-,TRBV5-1,TGCGCCAGCAGCCATACACGGGACAGGGTCATTACCGGGGAGCTGTTTTTT,CASSHTRDRVITGELFF
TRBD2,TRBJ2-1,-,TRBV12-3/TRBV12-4,TGTGCCAGCAGCACCCCTAGCGGACACTACAATGAGCAGTTCTTC,CASSTPSGHYNEQFF
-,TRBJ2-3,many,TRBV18,TGTGCCAGCTCACCAGCAGGGTCGAGCACAGATACGCAGTATTTT,CASSPAGSSTDTQYF
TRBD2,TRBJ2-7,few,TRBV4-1,TGCGCCAGCAGCCCAACTAGCGGAGTAGCCTACGAGCAGTACTTC,CASSPTSGVAYEQYF
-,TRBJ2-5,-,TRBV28,TGTGCCAGCCGAAAACTACTAGGGCGAGAGACCCAGTACTTC,CASRKLLGRETQYF